The 4 T cell receptor beta chains below all came from one sample that was sequenced in a study of cytomegalovirus exposure and HLA in healthy donors. The method was immunoSEQ multiplex PCR; TCRdb's version includes in-frame clones alone and lacks a portion of them. The sample yields roughly 60,000 clones, about 95% seen once. Material: PBMCs. The receptors derive from a woman aged 18-29 years in good health and CMV-seropositive.

The gene calls are TRBV6-5 and TRBJ2-7; a weak D match, TRBD1 (5 bases). Germline V gene lookup returns CDR1 MNHEY and CDR2 SVGAGI. V lost 4 bases to trimming and J lost 2 bases, with 12 bases between them. The CDR3 is 14 amino acids. This chain's CDR3 is CASSSGRQTYEQYF. Here the CDR3 DNA reads TGTGCCAGCAGTTCAGGGCGACAGACCTACGAGCAGTACTTC.

The chain carries TRBV6-1 and TRBJ1-1; maybe TRBD1 (5 bases). This CDR3 contains 16 residues. Germline V lookup: CDR1 MNHNS, CDR2 SASEGT. The ends were cut back, 0 bases at V and 11 bases at J, with 22 bases in the middle. CDR3 region: CASSEAERGRAVRAFF. In DNA, the CDR3 is TGTGCCAGCAGTGAAGCAGAAAGAGGCAGGGCCGTCCGGGCTTTCTTT.

The CDR3 is CASTMTGTGELFF. CDR3 bases: TGTGCCAGCACTATGACGGGCACCGGGGAGCTGTTTTTT. The genes are TRBV28 and TRBJ2-2; no firm D call. Germline values: CDR1 MDHEN, CDR2 SYDVKM. This CDR3 region has 13 residues. The ends were cut back, 7 bases at V and 4 bases at J, with 10 bases in the middle.

This chain connects TRBV6-4 to TRBJ1-4; 7 bases map to TRBD1. Germline V CDR1 and CDR2: MRHNA, SNTAGT. V shed 6 bases, J shed 5 bases, and the junction held 6 bases outside the gene matches. The CDR3 loop spans 14 amino acids. CDR3 loop: CASSSDRNNEKLFF. CDR3 DNA sequence: TGTGCCAGCAGCTCGGACAGGAACAATGAAAAACTGTTTTTT.